This T cell receptor (beta chain) was recovered during a study of tumour-infiltrating T cells in Burkitt lymphoma. Whole-study context: All epidemiological Burkitt lymphoma subtypes were represented in the cohort. Productive clonality predicted overall and progression-free survival. The study, taken as a whole, reports: Many Burkitt lymphoma patients shared several public clonotypes.

The method was immunoSEQ multiplex PCR; TCRdb's version includes in-frame clones alone and lacks a portion of them. The sample shows several thousand clones, 85% of them seen only once. The CDR3 has 13 residues. V lost 0 bases and J lost 5, with 10 bases in between. The germline V gene has CDR1 GTSNPN and CDR2 SVGIG (reference sequence). For this clone: Its specificity is not known.

Sequenced sample: tumor tissue. The receptor was isolated from a human donor with Burkitt lymphoma. The V gene is TRBV30, the J gene TRBJ2-5; the D gene is possibly TRBD2 (6 bases). CDR3 amino acids: CAWSVGGVETQYF. CDR3 bases: TGTGCCTGGAGTGTAGGCGGGGTGGAGACCCAGTACTTC. The full variable domain, with the rest looked up from reference TRBV30 and TRBJ2-5, is SQTIHQWPATLVQPVGSPLSLECTVEGTSNPNLYWYRQAAGRGLQLLFYSVGIGQISSEVPQNLSASRPQDRQFILSSKKLLLSDSGFYLCAWSVGGVETQYFGPGTRLLVL.